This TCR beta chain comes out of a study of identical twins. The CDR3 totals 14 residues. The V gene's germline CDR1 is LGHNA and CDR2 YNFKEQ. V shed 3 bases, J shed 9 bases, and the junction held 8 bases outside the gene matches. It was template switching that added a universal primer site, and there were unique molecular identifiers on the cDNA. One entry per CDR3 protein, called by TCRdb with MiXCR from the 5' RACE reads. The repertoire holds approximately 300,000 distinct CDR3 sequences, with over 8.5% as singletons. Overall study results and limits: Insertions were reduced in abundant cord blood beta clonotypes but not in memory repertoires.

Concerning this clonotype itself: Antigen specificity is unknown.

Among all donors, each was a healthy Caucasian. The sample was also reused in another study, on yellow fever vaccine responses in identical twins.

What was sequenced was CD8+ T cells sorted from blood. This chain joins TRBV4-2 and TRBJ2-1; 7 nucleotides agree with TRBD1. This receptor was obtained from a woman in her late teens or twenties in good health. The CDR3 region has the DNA TGTGCCAGCAGCCACAGACAGGGCACAACTGAGCAGTTCTTC. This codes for CASSHRQGTTEQFF.